This note documents a single T cell receptor gamma chain sequence. The antigen remains undetermined. Alphabeta T cells were depleted, then CD3+ Vdelta1+ Vdelta2- thymocytes were FACS-sorted. This sample is drawn from a study of Vδ1+ human thymocytes. Study-wide points: The authors advised highly purified populations and single-cell validation. Thymic TRG and TRD repertoires appeared highly polyclonal, with Gaussian CDR3 length distributions. Despite high sort purity, approximately 20% of thymic T cell receptor delta sequences were Vdelta2.

Looked up from germline, CDR1 is GITISATS and CDR2 is ISYDGTV (reference sequence). The junction had 9 bases not matched to a gene; V was cut back by 2 bases and J by 2 bases. There are 15 residues in the CDR3. Sequences come from RNA converted to cDNA by reverse transcription. CDR3 amplicons came from multiplex PCR with pooled V-gene forward and constant-region reverse primers. TCRdb reprocessed the multiplex PCR reads through CATT. This table has 9,500 to 13,000 gamma-chain clones, 43% appearing once. The V gene is TRGV9, the J gene TRGJ1 or TRGJ2. The material sequenced was Vdelta1+ gamma-delta thymocytes from the thymus. Subset of the sample: FACS-sorted CD3+ TCRalphabeta- TCRVdelta1+ TCRVdelta2- thymocytes. The receptor was isolated from a boy younger than two who had congenital heart surgery. In nucleotides, the CDR3 is TGTGCCTTGTGGGAGGCCGCGGCCCATTATTATAAGAAACTCTTT. Amino acid sequence: CALWEAAAHYYKKLF.